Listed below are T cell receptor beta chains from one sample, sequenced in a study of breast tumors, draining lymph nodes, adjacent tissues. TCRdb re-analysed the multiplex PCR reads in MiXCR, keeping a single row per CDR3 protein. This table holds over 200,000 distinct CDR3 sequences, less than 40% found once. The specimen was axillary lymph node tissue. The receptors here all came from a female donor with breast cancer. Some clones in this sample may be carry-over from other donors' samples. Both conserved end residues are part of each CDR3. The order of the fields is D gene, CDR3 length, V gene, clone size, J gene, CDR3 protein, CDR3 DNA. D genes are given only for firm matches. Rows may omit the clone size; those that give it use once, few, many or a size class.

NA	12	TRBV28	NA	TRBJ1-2	CATREGDYGYTF	TGTGCCACCAGGGAAGGGGACTATGGCTACACCTTC
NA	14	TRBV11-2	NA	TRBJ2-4	CASSLSGGLAIQYF	TGTGCCAGCAGCTTATCAGGCGGGCTAGCGATACAGTACTTC
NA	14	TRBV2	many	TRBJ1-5	CASMLEGINQPQHF	TGTGCCAGCATGTTGGAGGGGATAAATCAGCCCCAGCATTTT
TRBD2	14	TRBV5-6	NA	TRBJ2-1	CASRTGLAINEQFF	TGTGCCAGCAGGACGGGACTAGCAATCAATGAGCAGTTCTTC
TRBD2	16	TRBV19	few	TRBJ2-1	CASSFGLAGRYNEQFF	TGTGCCAGTAGTTTCGGACTAGCGGGGAGATACAATGAGCAGTTCTTC
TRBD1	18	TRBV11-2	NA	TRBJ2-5	CASSLVNFSGGNQETQYF	TGTGCCAGCAGCTTAGTTAACTTCTCAGGGGGAAACCAAGAGACCCAGTACTTC
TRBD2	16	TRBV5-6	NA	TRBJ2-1	CASRRSGGLAGEEQFF	TGTGCCAGCAGACGTAGCGGGGGACTAGCGGGAGAAGAGCAGTTCTTC
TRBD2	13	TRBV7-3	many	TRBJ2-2	CASSAPGGGELFF	TGTGCCAGCAGCGCCCCGGGGGGCGGGGAGCTGTTTTTT
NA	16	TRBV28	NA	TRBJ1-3	CASSPSLGPSGNTIYF	TGTGCCAGCAGTCCATCCCTTGGCCCCTCTGGAAACACCATATATTTT
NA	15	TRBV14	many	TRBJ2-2	CASSQDWADTGELFF	TGTGCCAGCAGCCAAGATTGGGCTGACACCGGGGAGCTGTTTTTT
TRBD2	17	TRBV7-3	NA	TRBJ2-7	CASSFYGGLAGAYEQYF	TGTGCCAGCAGCTTTTATGGTGGACTAGCGGGAGCTTACGAGCAGTACTTC
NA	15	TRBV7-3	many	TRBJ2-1	CASSSGRDRGNEQFF	TGTGCCAGCAGCTCCGGACGGGACCGGGGCAATGAGCAGTTCTTC
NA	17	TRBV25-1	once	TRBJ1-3	CASSGGERFKSGNTIYF	TGTGCCAGCAGTGGGGGAGAGAGGTTTAAGTCTGGAAACACCATATATTTT
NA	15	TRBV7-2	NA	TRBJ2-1	CASSRPGSPNNEQFF	TGTGCCAGCAGCCGTCCGGGGTCCCCCAACAATGAGCAGTTCTTC
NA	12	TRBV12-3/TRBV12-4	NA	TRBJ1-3	CASRRISGGMNF	TGTGCCAGCAGACGGATTAGCGGGGGGATGAATTTT
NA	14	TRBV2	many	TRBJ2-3	CASSPGTSTDTQYF	TGTGCCAGCAGCCCGGGTACTAGCACAGATACGCAGTATTTT
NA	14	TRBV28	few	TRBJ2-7	CASSFHRVPYEQYF	TGTGCCAGCAGTTTTCACAGGGTTCCCTACGAGCAGTACTTC
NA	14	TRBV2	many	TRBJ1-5	CASSIQGTNQPQHF	TGTGCCAGCAGCATTCAGGGGACCAATCAGCCCCAGCATTTT
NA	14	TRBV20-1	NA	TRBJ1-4	CSARVGGPLEKLFF	TGCAGTGCTAGAGTGGGGGGCCCTCTTGAAAAACTGTTTTTT
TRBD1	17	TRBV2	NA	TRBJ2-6	CASSRTGGRSGANVLTF	TGTGCCAGCAGTCGGACAGGGGGACGCTCTGGGGCCAACGTCCTGACTTTC
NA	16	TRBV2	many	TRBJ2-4	CASSATGLLAKNIQYF	TGTGCCAGCAGTGCAACAGGGTTATTAGCCAAAAACATTCAGTACTTC
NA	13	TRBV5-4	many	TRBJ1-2	CASSSRVVVGYTF	TGTGCCAGCAGCTCAAGGGTCGTCGTCGGCTACACCTTC
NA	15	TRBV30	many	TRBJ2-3	CAWSVGGGNTDTQYF	TGTGCCTGGAGTGTAGGTGGGGGAAACACAGATACGCAGTATTTT
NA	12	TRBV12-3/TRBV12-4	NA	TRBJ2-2	CASSSGTGELFF	TGTGCCAGCAGTTCGGGCACCGGGGAGCTGTTTTTT
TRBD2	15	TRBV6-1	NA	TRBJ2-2	CASSQLAGAIGELFF	TGTGCCAGCAGCCAACTAGCGGGAGCCATCGGGGAGCTGTTTTTT
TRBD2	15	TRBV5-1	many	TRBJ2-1	CASSLGAGLINEQFF	TGCGCCAGCAGCTTGGGAGCGGGGCTAATCAATGAGCAGTTCTTC
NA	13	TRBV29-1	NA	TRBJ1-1	CSVDTRAGLGAFF	TGCAGCGTTGACACGAGGGCCGGCCTCGGAGCTTTCTTT
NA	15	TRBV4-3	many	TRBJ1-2	CASSQDARQNYGYTF	TGCGCCAGCAGCCAAGATGCGCGGCAGAACTATGGCTACACCTTC
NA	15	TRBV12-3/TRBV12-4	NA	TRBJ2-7	CASRDAGRGANGQYF	TGTGCCAGCAGAGATGCAGGTCGGGGGGCAAACGGGCAGTACTTC
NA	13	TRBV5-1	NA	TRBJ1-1	CASSLAKGTEAFF	TGCGCCAGCAGCTTGGCCAAGGGCACTGAAGCTTTCTTT
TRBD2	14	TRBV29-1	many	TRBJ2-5	CSVSGLAGVETQYF	TGCAGCGTTTCTGGACTAGCGGGAGTGGAGACCCAGTACTTC
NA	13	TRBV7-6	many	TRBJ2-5	CASSLEEVETQYF	TGTGCCAGCAGCTTAGAAGAGGTAGAGACCCAGTACTTC
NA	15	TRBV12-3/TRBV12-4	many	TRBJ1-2	CASSLGQGLGHGYTF	TGTGCCAGCAGTTTAGGCCAGGGCCTAGGACATGGCTACACCTTC
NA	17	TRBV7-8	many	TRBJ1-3	CASSFDSPSHSGNTIYF	TGTGCCAGCAGCTTTGATTCACCTTCCCACAGCGGAAACACCATATATTTT
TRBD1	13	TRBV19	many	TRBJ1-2	CASSAGQGFGYTF	TGTGCCAGTAGTGCGGGACAGGGGTTTGGCTACACCTTC
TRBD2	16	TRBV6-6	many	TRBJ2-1	CASNPGASGSLNEQFF	TGTGCCAGCAACCCCGGGGCTAGCGGGAGTCTAAATGAGCAGTTCTTC
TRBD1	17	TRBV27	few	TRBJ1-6	CASRRTTGSSYNSPLHF	TGTGCCAGCAGACGGACGACAGGGAGCTCCTATAATTCACCCCTCCACTTT
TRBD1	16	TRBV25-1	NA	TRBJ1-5	CASSEPGQGAEETQHF	TGTGCCAGCAGTGAACCCGGGCAGGGGGCTGAGGAGACCCAGCATTTT
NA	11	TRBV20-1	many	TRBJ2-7	CSAIRDYEQYF	TGCAGTGCTATAAGAGACTACGAGCAGTACTTC
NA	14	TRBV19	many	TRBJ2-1	CASSMVGRVDEQFF	TGTGCCAGTAGTATGGTGGGACGGGTGGATGAGCAGTTCTTC
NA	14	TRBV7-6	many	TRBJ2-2	CASSLRGGTGELFF	TGTGCCAGCAGCTTAAGGGGGGGCACCGGGGAGCTGTTTTTT
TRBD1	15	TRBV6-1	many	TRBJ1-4	CASSEAGQWAEALFF	TGTGCCAGCAGTGAAGCGGGACAGTGGGCGGAAGCACTGTTTTTT
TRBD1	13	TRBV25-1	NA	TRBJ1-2	CASPGQGNYGYTF	TGTGCTAGCCCAGGACAGGGAAACTATGGCTACACCTTC
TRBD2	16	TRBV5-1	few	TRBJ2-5	CASSSSGDGLWETQYF	TGCGCCAGCAGCTCTAGCGGGGACGGCCTCTGGGAGACCCAGTACTTC
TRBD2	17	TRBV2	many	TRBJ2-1	CASSERGGGGDYNEQFF	TGTGCCAGCAGTGAACGAGGCGGCGGGGGGGACTACAATGAGCAGTTCTTC
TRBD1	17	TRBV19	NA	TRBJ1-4	CASSTNQGADGNEKLFF	TGTGCCAGTAGTACCAATCAGGGGGCTGACGGTAATGAAAAACTGTTTTTT